Listed here are 27 T cell receptor beta chains from one sample, sequenced in a study of response to subunit inactivated influenza vaccine. TCRdb reprocessed the RT-PCR reads with MiXCR, giving one entry per CDR3 protein. The repertoire holds 530,000 or so distinct CDR3 sequences, with roughly 12% as singletons. The sample here was PBMCs from blood, taken on the day of vaccination. Receptors were obtained from a man over 45 who received an inactivated influenza vaccine.

The table lists this clonotype with many counts. The chain employs TRBV20-1 and TRBJ2-7; the D gene is possibly TRBD1 (5 bases). The CDR3 contains 15 residues. Trimming left V 1 base short and J 3 bases short, with 16 bases between. CDR1 DFQATT and CDR2 SNEGSKA come from the germline V gene (reference sequence). The DNA for the CDR3 is TGCAGTGCTAGAGCCGAAGGGGTCCGCTACTACGAGCAGTACTTC. It specifies CSARAEGVRYYEQYF.

The table lists this clonotype with a few counts. The V and J genes are TRBV20-1 and TRBJ1-5; D is possibly TRBD1 (6 bases). The CDR3 sequence is 15 residues long. The V gene lost 5 bases and the J gene lost 0 bases, with 14 bases spanning the gap. The germline V gene has CDR1 DFQATT and CDR2 SNEGSKA (reference sequence). CDR3 sequence reads: CSAHLQGYSNQPQHF. CDR3 coding DNA: TGCAGTGCTCACCTACAGGGTTATAGCAATCAGCCCCAGCATTTT.

This clonotype was recorded a few times. This chain links TRBV28 with TRBJ2-7, with TRBD2 matching 7 bases. From germline, CDR1 is MDHEN and CDR2 SYDVKM. CDR3 length equals 16 residues. The V gene end was trimmed by 3 bases and the J gene end by 1 base; junction bases not matched to a gene: 9. CDR3 in DNA: TGTGCCAGCAGTTTTGGGCGGGAGACACAATCCTACGAGCAGTACTTC. Protein sequence: CASSFGRETQSYEQYF.

This clonotype was seen once. The rearrangement uses TRBV29-1 and TRBJ1-5, with TRBD1 matching 9 bases. V lost 4 bases and J lost 1; bases outside the gene matches: 2. In germline, CDR1 is SQVTM, CDR2 ANQGSEA. The CDR3 runs to 14 residues. In DNA, the CDR3 is TGCAGCGTTGCGACAGGGGGGAGCAATCAGCCCCAGCATTTT. This gives the protein CSVATGGSNQPQHF.

The V and J genes are TRBV3-1 and TRBJ2-1; unclear D gene. The germline CDR1 and CDR2 sequences are LGHDT and YNNKEL (reference sequence). V was clipped by 1 base and J by 4 bases, with 11 bases between them. CDR3 length: 15 residues. In DNA form, the CDR3 reads TGTGCCAGCAGCCAAGTCCAGTTACGTTACAATGAGCAGTTCTTC. Protein product: CASSQVQLRYNEQFF.

This clonotype was observed at least ten times. In DNA form, the CDR3 reads TGTGCCAGTAGTCCCACACACAGGGGGCTGGCCCAAGAGACCCAGTACTTC. Amino acids: CASSPTHRGLAQETQYF. V gene TRBV19 combines with J gene TRBJ2-5; 9 bases match TRBD1. J gave up 1 base and V 5 bases, and 11 bases lay outside the gene matches. This CDR3 is 17 amino acids long. The V gene's germline CDR1 is LNHDA and CDR2 SQIVND (reference sequence).

This clonotype has at least ten counts. The chain joins TRBV6-5 to TRBJ1-6; no definite D call. V was clipped by 6 bases and J by 7 bases, with 7 bases between them. CDR1 MNHEY and CDR2 SVGAGI come from the germline V gene. The CDR3 totals 12 residues. As DNA, the CDR3 is TGTGCCAGCAGAACGGGAAATTCACCCCTCCACTTT. This codes for CASRTGNSPLHF.

This clonotype appeared a few times. The V and J genes are TRBV3-1 and TRBJ2-5; maybe TRBD1 (6 bases). Trimming took off 0 bases at V and 5 bases at J, with 16 bases between the two ends. CDR3 length: 16 amino acids. Germline V gene lookup returns CDR1 LGHDT and CDR2 YNNKEL (reference sequence). CDR3: CASSQDTGMPWETQYF. In DNA, the CDR3 is TGTGCCAGCAGCCAAGATACAGGGATGCCCTGGGAGACCCAGTACTTC.

This clonotype was detected a few times. This CDR3 reads CASRRPGYNEQFF. In DNA, the CDR3 is TGTGCCAGCAGGAGACCTGGGTACAATGAGCAGTTCTTC. The chain is built from TRBV11-2 and TRBJ2-1; D not resolved. Trimming stripped 6 bases from V and 4 bases from J, with 10 bases between. This CDR3 has 13 residues. Germline V gene data show CDR1 as SGHAT and CDR2 as FQNNGV.

This clonotype has at least ten counts. This sequence joins TRBV20-1 and TRBJ2-2; 8 nucleotides match TRBD2. V lost 2 bases and J lost 6; bases outside the gene matches: 5. The CDR3 has 14 residues. Germline CDR1 and CDR2: DFQATT and SNEGSKA (reference sequence). The CDR3 DNA follows: TGCAGTGCTAGACCGGGAGGGGGGTCCGGGGAGCTGTTTTTT. Its protein product is CSARPGGGSGELFF.

The V call is TRBV7-9, the J call TRBJ2-7, with 7 nucleotides matching TRBD1. CDR1 SEHNR and CDR2 FQNEAQ come from the germline V gene (reference sequence). V lost 5 bases, J lost 2 bases, and 6 bases stayed unmatched. This CDR3 comprises 14 residues. The CDR3 is CASSRQGLTYEQYF. The CDR3 nucleotides are TGTGCCAGCAGCCGACAGGGCCTGACCTACGAGCAGTACTTC.

This clonotype was observed a handful of times. This chain connects TRBV6-2 or TRBV6-3 to TRBJ2-7; TRBD1 matches 7 bases. V was clipped by 5 bases and J by 3 bases; unmatched bases: 10. This CDR3 region has 15 residues. CDR1 MNHEY and CDR2 SVGEGT come from the germline V gene. CDR3 nucleotides: TGTGCCAGCAGTCACACCGGGACAGTTAACTACGAGCAGTACTTC. Encoded protein: CASSHTGTVNYEQYF.

This clonotype was counted between two and nine times. The chain couples TRBV5-1 to TRBJ2-7, with a tentative D call TRBD1 (6 bases). The CDR3 consists of 14 residues. Germline CDR1 SGHRS, CDR2 YFSETQ. Deletions cut 0 bases from V and 3 bases from J, with 10 bases between. CDR3: CASSLGDINYEQYF. The CDR3 nucleotides are TGCGCCAGCAGCTTGGGGGACATCAACTACGAGCAGTACTTC.

This clonotype was found a few times. The V gene is TRBV7-9, the J gene TRBJ1-1; 7 positions match TRBD1. The germline V gene has CDR1 SEHNR and CDR2 FQNEAQ (reference sequence). J gave up 1 base and V 2 bases, and 7 bases lay outside the gene matches. The CDR3 runs 16 residues. For the CDR3, the DNA is TGTGCCAGCAGCTTAAAAACTGGACAGGCGAACACTGAAGCTTTCTTT. As protein: CASSLKTGQANTEAFF.

There are a few counts of this clonotype. The DNA of the CDR3 is TGTGCCAGCAGTTTACCACTAGCAGCAACCACTAACTATGGCTACACCTTC. It translates to CASSLPLAATTNYGYTF. V usage is TRBV28 and J usage is TRBJ1-2; no reliable D call. Germline CDR1 and CDR2: MDHEN and SYDVKM. The CDR3 is 17 residues long. The V end was cut by 2 bases, the J end by 0 bases, with 16 bases between.

The sample holds a few counts of this clonotype. The chain combines TRBV20-1 with TRBJ2-3; tentative D call: TRBD2 (5 bases). The ends were cut back, 1 base at V and 2 bases at J, with 19 bases in the middle. Germline-derived CDR1 and CDR2 are DFQATT and SNEGSKA (reference sequence). This CDR3 contains 17 residues. The CDR3 nucleotides read TGCAGTGCTAGAGCCATCGGTGCGGACTTTCACACAGATACGCAGTATTTT. It translates to CSARAIGADFHTDTQYF.

This clonotype has a count of ten or more. This chain connects TRBV5-1 to TRBJ2-1; 8 bases align to TRBD2. The germline V gene encodes CDR1 SGHRS and CDR2 YFSETQ. The junction had 13 bases not matched to a gene; V was cut back by 4 bases and J by 7 bases. The CDR3 loop spans 16 amino acids. DNA of the CDR3: TGCGCCAGCAGCCAAGCGCCAGCGGGAGTATTTAATGAGCAGTTCTTC. It yields the protein CASSQAPAGVFNEQFF.

This clonotype was observed at least ten times. The chain has TRBV27 and TRBJ2-3, with D uncertain. Trimming took off 2 bases at V and 6 bases at J, with 9 bases between the two ends. The CDR3 sequence is 13 residues long. The germline gives CDR1 MNHEY, CDR2 SMNVEV (reference sequence). The CDR3 sequence is CASSLRPVDTQYF. The CDR3 DNA reads TGTGCCAGCAGTTTACGCCCCGTGGATACGCAGTATTTT.

This clonotype was detected a few times. This chain connects TRBV7-2 to TRBJ2-3, with D perhaps given as TRBD1 or TRBD2 (5 bases each). CDR1 and CDR2 (germline): SGHTA, FQGNSA. The CDR3 sequence is 17 residues long. The V gene lost 1 base and the J gene lost 0 bases, with 14 bases spanning the gap. CDR3 DNA sequence: TGTGCCAGCAGCTTAGTGGGACGGGCCCATAGCACAGATACGCAGTATTTT. Protein product: CASSLVGRAHSTDTQYF. The variable domain in full, completed from reference TRBV7-2 and TRBJ2-3, reads GAGVSQSPSNKVTEKGKDVELRCDPISGHTALYWYRQSLGQGLEFLIYFQGNSAPDKSGLPSDRFSAERTGGSVSTLTIQRTQQEDSAVYLCASSLVGRAHSTDTQYFGPGTRLTVL.

This clonotype showed up just a few times. The rearrangement uses TRBV3-1 and TRBJ1-2, with D perhaps TRBD1 (6 bases). With 0 bases removed from V and 5 bases from J, the gap between germline ends came to 13 bases. Germline CDR1 LGHDT, CDR2 YNNKEL (reference sequence). This CDR3 has 15 amino acids. CDR3 sequence (DNA): TGTGCCAGCAGCCAAGAAGACAGGAGGGTTTATGGCTACACCTTC. Amino acid sequence: CASSQEDRRVYGYTF.

The J gene is TRBJ1-4, the V gene TRBV6-6; D is undetermined. The V end was cut by 7 bases, the J end by 7 bases, with 13 bases between. Germline CDR1 MNHNY, CDR2 SVGAGI (reference sequence). The CDR3 is 13 amino acids. The CDR3 region is CASIGEGSEKLFF. CDR3 bases: TGTGCCAGCATCGGGGAAGGGAGTGAAAAACTGTTTTTT.

This clonotype was counted many times. The rearrangement joins TRBV12-3 or TRBV12-4 to TRBJ1-4; D is unclear. CDR3 length: 16 amino acids. Trimming removed 3 bases from V and 4 bases from J, with 15 bases in between. For the CDR3, the DNA is TGTGCCAGCAGTTTGGGCCTTACCCCGGATAATGAAAAACTGTTTTTT. Its protein is CASSLGLTPDNEKLFF.

The V gene is TRBV5-6, the J gene TRBJ1-1, with D perhaps matching TRBD1 (5 bases). This CDR3 has 14 amino acids. Deletions cut 1 base from V and 3 bases from J, with 10 bases between. Germline CDR1 and CDR2: SGHDT and YYEEEE. The CDR3: CASSLYGAHTEAFF. In DNA, the CDR3 is TGTGCCAGCAGCTTGTACGGGGCGCACACTGAAGCTTTCTTT.

This clonotype was seen only a few times. Written as DNA, the CDR3 is TGTGCCACCAGTGACTCGGACCCGAAGGTGAGGAATACGCAGTATTTT. Amino acid sequence: CATSDSDPKVRNTQYF. The chain links TRBV24-1 to TRBJ2-3; unclear D gene. The germline V gene has CDR1 KGHDR and CDR2 SFDVKD. The ends were cut back, 4 bases at V and 7 bases at J, with 20 bases in the middle. The CDR3 covers 16 residues.

V usage is TRBV20-1 and J usage is TRBJ2-5; no reliable D call. CDR3 size: 13 residues. The germline V gene has CDR1 DFQATT and CDR2 SNEGSKA (reference sequence). V was cut by 3 bases and J by 10 bases, with 18 bases left in between. CDR3 region: CSASYPGPGGQYF. CDR3 bases: TGCAGTGCTAGTTACCCCGGACCCGGCGGCCAGTACTTC.

This clonotype turned up a few times. V and J are TRBV5-1 and TRBJ2-6; perhaps TRBD1 as D (5 bases). Germline V lookup: CDR1 SGHRS, CDR2 YFSETQ. The CDR3 sequence is 15 residues long. V gave up 6 bases and J gave up 0 bases, with 10 bases separating them. CDR3 bases: TGCGCCAGCACCGTCACAGGCTCTGGGGCCAACGTCCTGACTTTC. Its translation: CASTVTGSGANVLTF. Filled out from reference TRBV5-1 and TRBJ2-6, the complete variable domain reads KAGVTQTPRYLIKTRGQQVTLSCSPISGHRSVSWYQQTPGQGLQFLFEYFSETQRNKGNFPGRFSGRQFSNSRSEMNVSTLELGDSALYLCASTVTGSGANVLTFGAGSRLTVL.

This clonotype was observed a handful of times. The V call is TRBV28, the J call TRBJ2-1; 7 bases match TRBD2. V dropped 3 bases and J dropped 13; count of bases not matched to a gene: 3. Germline CDR1 and CDR2: MDHEN and SYDVKM. CDR3 length: 11 residues. The CDR3 DNA follows: TGTGCCAGCAGTTTCACTAGCGTCCAGTTCTTC. This translates into CASSFTSVQFF.